This T cell receptor beta chain was documented in a study of blood T cell repertoires in COVID-19 (dated by TCRdb to about 2020). As for the study more broadly: The collaborator samples originated in the United States, Italy and Spain and spanned the acute and convalescent phases of COVID-19. The prospective study material was composed of cDNA or gDNA derived from T cells, B-cell-depleted T cells, or PBMCs. Deeply sampled blood TCRbeta repertoires from subjects exposed to, actively infected with, or recovered from COVID-19 were included in the dataset. A freely available public database, intended as a resource for researchers studying the immune response to SARS-CoV-2, is where the repertoires were released. The samples were drawn from the first 160 participants of the ongoing ImmuneRACE study and from 1,254 subjects provided by 6 global collaborators. Nearly every sample came with metadata listing a de-identified subject ID, COVID-19 status, age in years and sex. Where available, HLA class I and class II types were taken from metadata supplied by the sample provider and were not determined by assay-based typing.

Overall study results and their limits: The amount of clinical and demographic metadata varied by source and participant and was provided uncurated.

In the prospective study, participants were about 18 to 95 years old, resided in around 25 geographic areas of the United States, and were enrolled through a virtual design. In the prospective study, participants were assigned to cohorts based on the clinical history participants reported in a screening survey and a study questionnaire. In the prospective study, mobile phlebotomists collected whole blood, serum and a nasopharyngeal or oropharyngeal swab from each participant. Additional blood draws and questionnaires over an approximately two-month period could optionally be provided by prospective study participants. Before DNA extraction, blood samples from the prospective study were shipped at room temperature or frozen. As to this clone: Its binding antigen is unknown. Per-nucleotide qualities are absent, and no much larger clonotype sits a single base away.

TCRbeta CDR3 regions were amplified from genomic DNA by means of the immunoSEQ Assay, a bias-controlled multiplex PCR. From the authors' description of their analysis: The number of nucleated cells in each sample was estimated by amplification of reference gene primers within the assay. Sequence reads were collapsed and filtered to measure the absolute abundance of every unique TCRbeta CDR3 rearrangement. Productive Simpson clonality was computed per sample as the square root of Simpson's diversity index over productive rearrangements. Not all clones reach the TCRdb copy of this immuneACCESS table, which keeps in-frame sequences only. Checked studies attribute under half of the gap to unresolved V genes and leave the rest unexplained. V and J calls and clone size are as listed in that table; D and trimming were resolved from the DNA. For this sample the table gives 150,000 to 200,000 clones, of which about 88% were detected only once. Together, the top ten hold 1.2% of the sample.

The sequence was collected from a human donor with acute COVID-19. The donor label of this sample is uncertain. Material for sequencing was PBMCs or T cells enriched from blood (not recorded which).

Read as DNA, the sequence is TGTGCCAGCACCCTTCGGGGTCAGCCCCAGCATTTT. It specifies CASTLRGQPQHF. The chain was built from TRBV5-8 and TRBJ1-5; no D gene can be assigned with confidence. V is clipped by 6 bases and J by 6 bases, and the sequence between their germline boundaries is 10 bases long. From the cysteine up to the phenylalanine, the CDR3 has a length of 12 residues. CDR3 DNA is the only sequence kept; it has 36 bases, read in frame from the first base. From a lookup of the germline V gene, CDR1 and CDR2 are SGHTS and YDEGEE.